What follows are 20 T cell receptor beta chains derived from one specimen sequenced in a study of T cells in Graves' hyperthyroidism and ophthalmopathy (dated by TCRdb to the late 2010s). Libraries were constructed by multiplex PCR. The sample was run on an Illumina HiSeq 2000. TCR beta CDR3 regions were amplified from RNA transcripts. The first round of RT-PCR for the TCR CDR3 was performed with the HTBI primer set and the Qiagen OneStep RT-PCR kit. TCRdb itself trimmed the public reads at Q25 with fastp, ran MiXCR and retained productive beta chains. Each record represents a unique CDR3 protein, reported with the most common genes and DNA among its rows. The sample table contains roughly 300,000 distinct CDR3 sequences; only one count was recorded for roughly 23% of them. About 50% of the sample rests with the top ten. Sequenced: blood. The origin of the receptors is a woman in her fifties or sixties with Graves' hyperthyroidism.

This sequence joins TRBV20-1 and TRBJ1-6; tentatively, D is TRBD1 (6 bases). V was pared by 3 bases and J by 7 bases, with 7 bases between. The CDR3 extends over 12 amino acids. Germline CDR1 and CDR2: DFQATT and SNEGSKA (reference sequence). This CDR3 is CSARTGNSPLHF. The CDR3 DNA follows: TGCAGTGCTAGGACAGGCAATTCACCCCTCCACTTT.

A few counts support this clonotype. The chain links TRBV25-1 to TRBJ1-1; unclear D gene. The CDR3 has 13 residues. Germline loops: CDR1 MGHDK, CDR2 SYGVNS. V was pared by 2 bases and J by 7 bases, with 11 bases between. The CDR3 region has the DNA TGTGCCAGCAGTGAAAGGACCGGCTATGAAGCTTTCTTT. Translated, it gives CASSERTGYEAFF.

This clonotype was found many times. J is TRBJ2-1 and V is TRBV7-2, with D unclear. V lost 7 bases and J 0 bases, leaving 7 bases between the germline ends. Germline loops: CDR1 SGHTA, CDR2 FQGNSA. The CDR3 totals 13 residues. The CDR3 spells CASNTNSYNEQFF. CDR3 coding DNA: TGTGCCAGCAACACTAACTCCTACAATGAGCAGTTCTTC.

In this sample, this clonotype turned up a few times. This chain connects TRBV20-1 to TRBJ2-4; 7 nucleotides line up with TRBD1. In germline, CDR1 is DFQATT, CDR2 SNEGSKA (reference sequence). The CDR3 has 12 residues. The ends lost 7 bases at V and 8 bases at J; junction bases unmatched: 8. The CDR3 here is CSGTTGSDIQYF. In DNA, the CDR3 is TGCAGTGGCACGACAGGGAGTGACATTCAGTACTTC.

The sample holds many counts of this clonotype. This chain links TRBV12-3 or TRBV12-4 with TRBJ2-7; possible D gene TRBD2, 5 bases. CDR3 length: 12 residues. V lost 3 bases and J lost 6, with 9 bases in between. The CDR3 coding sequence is TGTGCCAGCAGTTTGAGCGGAACCGAGCAGTACTTC. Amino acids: CASSLSGTEQYF.

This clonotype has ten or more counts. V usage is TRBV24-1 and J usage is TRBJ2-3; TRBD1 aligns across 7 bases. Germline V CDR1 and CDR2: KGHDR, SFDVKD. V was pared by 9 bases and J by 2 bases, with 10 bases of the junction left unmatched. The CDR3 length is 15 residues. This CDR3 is CATELTGQPTDTQYF. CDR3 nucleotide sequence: TGTGCCACCGAACTAACGGGACAGCCCACAGATACGCAGTATTTT.

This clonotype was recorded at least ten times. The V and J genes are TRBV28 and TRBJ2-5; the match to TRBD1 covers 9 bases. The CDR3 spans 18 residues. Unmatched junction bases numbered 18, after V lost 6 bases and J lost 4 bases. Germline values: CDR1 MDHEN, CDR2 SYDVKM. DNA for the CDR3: TGTGCCAGCAGCTACGGGGACAGGGCGCTCGGACTAGGAGAGACCCAGTACTTC. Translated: CASSYGDRALGLGETQYF.

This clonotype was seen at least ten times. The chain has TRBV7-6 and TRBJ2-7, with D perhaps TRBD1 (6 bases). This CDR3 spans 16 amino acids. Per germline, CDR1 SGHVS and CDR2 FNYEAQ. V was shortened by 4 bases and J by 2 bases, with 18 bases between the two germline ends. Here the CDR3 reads CASSSYTGSATYEQYF. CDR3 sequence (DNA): TGTGCCAGCAGCTCGTATACAGGGTCCGCGACCTACGAGCAGTACTTC. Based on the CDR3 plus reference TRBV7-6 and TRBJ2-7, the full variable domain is GAGVSQSPRYKVTKRGQDVALRCDPISGHVSLYWYRQALGQGPEFLTYFNYEAQQDKSGLPNDRFSAERPEGSISTLTIQRTEQRDSAMYRCASSSYTGSATYEQYFGPGTRLTVT.

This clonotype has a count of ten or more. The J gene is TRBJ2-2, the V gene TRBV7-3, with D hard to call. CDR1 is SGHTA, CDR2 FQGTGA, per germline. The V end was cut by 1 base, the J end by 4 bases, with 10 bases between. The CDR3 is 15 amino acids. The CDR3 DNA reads TGTGCCAGCAGCTTAAACACAGCCACCACCGGGGAGCTGTTTTTT. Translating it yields CASSLNTATTGELFF.

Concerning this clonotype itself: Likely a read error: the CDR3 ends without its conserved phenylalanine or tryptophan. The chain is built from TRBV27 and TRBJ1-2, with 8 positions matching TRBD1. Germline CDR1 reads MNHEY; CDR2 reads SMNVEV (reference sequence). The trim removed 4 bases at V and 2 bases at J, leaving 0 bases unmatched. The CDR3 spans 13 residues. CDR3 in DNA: TGTGCCAGCAGTTGGGACAGGAACTATGGCTACACCTCC. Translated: CASSWDRNYGYTS.

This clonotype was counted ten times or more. The CDR3 region has the DNA TGTGCCAGCTCCGACACCGGGGAGCTGTTTTTT. Its protein product is CASSDTGELFF. The rearrangement uses TRBV18 and TRBJ2-2; no reliable D call. CDR3 length: 11 amino acids. Germline CDR1 KGHSH, CDR2 LQKENI. The V gene lost 6 bases and the J gene lost 3 bases, with 2 bases spanning the gap.

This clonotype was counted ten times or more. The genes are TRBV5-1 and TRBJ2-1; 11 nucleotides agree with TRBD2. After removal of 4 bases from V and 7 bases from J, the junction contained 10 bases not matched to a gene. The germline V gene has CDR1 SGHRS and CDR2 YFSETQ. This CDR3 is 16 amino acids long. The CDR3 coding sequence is TGCGCCAGCAGCATAATTAGCGGGAGGGCCGGTAATGAGCAGTTCTTC. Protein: CASSIISGRAGNEQFF.

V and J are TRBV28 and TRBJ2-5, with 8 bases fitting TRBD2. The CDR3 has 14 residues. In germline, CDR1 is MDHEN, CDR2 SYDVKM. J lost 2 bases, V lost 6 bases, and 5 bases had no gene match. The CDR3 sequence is CASRLSGIQETQYF. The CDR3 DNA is TGTGCCAGCAGACTTAGCGGGATTCAAGAGACCCAGTACTTC.

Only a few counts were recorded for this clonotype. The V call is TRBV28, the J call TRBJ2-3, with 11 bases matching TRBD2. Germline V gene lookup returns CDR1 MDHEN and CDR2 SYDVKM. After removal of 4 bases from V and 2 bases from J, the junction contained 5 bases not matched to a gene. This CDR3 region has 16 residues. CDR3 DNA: TGTGCCAGCAGTTCCGGGACTAGCGGAAACACAGATACGCAGTATTTT. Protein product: CASSSGTSGNTDTQYF.

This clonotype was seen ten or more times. CDR3 protein: CSARVPSGGQETQYF. The CDR3 DNA reads TGCAGTGCTAGAGTCCCCTCGGGGGGCCAAGAGACCCAGTACTTC. The chain uses TRBV20-1 and TRBJ2-5, with 7 bases lining up with TRBD2. Unmatched junction bases numbered 6, after V lost 1 base and J lost 1 base. The CDR3 is made up of 15 amino acids. Germline CDR1 and CDR2: DFQATT and SNEGSKA (reference sequence).

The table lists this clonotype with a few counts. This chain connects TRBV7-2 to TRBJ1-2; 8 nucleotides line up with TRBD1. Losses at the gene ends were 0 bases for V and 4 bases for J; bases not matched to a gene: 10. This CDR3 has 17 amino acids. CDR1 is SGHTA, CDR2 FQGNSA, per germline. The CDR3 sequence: CASSLAPGQGLSYGYTF. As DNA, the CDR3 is TGTGCCAGCAGCTTAGCCCCAGGACAGGGACTCAGCTATGGCTACACCTTC.

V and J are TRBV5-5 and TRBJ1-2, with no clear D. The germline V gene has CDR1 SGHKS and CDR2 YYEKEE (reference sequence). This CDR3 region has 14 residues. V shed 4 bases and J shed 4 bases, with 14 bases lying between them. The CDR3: CASSTDTPTYGYTF. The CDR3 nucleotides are TGTGCCAGCAGCACAGACACACCGACCTATGGCTACACCTTC. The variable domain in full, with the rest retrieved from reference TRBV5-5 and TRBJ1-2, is DAGVTQSPTHLIKTRGQQVTLRCSPISGHKSVSWYQQVLGQGPQFIFQYYEKEERGRGNFPDRFSARQFPNYSSELNVNALLLGDSALYLCASSTDTPTYGYTFGSGTRLTVV.

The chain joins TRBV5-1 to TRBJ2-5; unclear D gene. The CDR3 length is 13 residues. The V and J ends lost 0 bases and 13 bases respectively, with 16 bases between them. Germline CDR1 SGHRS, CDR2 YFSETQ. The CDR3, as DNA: TGCGCCAGCAGCTTGGAGTATCAGAGCCCTGGGTACTTC. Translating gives CASSLEYQSPGYF.

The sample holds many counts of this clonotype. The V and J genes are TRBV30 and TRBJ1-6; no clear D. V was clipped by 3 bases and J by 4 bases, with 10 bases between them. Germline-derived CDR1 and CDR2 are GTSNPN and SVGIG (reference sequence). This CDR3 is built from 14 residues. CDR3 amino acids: CAWRNAEYNSPLHF. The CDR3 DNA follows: TGTGCCTGGAGGAACGCGGAGTATAATTCACCCCTCCACTTT.

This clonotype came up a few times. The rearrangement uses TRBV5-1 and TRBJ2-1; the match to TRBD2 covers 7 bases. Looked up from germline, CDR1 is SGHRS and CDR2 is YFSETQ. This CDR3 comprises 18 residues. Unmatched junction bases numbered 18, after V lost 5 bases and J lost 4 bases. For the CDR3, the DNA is TGCGCCAGCAGTCCCGTCACTAGCGACTTCCCCATATACAATGAGCAGTTCTTC. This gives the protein CASSPVTSDFPIYNEQFF.